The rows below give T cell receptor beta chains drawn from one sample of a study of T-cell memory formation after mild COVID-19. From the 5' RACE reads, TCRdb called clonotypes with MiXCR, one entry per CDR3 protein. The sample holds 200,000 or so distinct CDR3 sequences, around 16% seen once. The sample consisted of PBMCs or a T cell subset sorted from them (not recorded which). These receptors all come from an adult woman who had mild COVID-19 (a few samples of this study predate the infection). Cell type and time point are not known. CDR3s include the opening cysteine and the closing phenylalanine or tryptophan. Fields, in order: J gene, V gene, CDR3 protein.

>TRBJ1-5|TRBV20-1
CSASPTGSNQPQHF
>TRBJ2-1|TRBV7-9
CASSSGDRKFF
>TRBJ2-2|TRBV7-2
CASDRRTHTGELFF
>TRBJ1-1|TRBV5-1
CASSLAQAPTLLNTEAFF
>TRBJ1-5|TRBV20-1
CSAAPGQGRQPQHF
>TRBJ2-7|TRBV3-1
CASSQGQDYEQYF
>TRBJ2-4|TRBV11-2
CASSSAGVQYF
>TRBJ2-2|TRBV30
CAWTPQGAGAGELFF
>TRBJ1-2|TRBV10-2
CASSESGGAGYGYTF
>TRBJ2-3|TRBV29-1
CSVGQGAPDTQYF
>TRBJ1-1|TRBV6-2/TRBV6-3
CASSRTGTGRTEAFF
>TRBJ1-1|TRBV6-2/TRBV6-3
CASGPLGQFFLNTEAFF
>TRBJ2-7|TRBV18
CASSPGTGWHEQYF
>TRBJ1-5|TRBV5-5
CASSSAGGYQPQHF
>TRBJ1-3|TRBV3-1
CASSQYTGGGNTIYF
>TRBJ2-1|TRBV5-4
CASSQDRATYNEQFF
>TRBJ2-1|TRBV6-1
CASSKQGRGYNEQFF
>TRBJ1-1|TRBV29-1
CSARTGLTEAFF
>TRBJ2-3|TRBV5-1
CASSGAGGPDTQYF
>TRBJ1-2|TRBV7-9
CASSMDRGLRGYTF
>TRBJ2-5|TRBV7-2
CASSFGSGSETQYF
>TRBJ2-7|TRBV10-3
CATYGQGRGEQYF
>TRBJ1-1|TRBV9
CASSRTYRVAEAFF
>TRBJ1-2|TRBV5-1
CASSLESGGYGYTF
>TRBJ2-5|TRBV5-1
CASSQTPTGGQETQYF
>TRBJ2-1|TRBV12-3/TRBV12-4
CASTLGNEQFF
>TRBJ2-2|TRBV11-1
CASSVTLLGGELFF
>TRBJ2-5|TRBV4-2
CASSPTPGLVETQYF
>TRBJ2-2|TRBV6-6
CASSPASGADTGELFF
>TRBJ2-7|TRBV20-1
CSARDLSRSYEQYF
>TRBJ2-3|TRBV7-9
CASSRGRMDTQYF
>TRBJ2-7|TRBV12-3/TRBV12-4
CASSWDYEQYF
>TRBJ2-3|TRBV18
CASSPLPGQYF
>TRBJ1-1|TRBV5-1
CASSLLLGRAGTEAFF
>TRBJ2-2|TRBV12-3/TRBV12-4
CASSAGSTGELFF
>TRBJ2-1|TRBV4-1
CASSQSGVNNEQFF
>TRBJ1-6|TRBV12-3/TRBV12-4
CASGQGDHSPLHF
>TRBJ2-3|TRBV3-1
CASSPSPVAGGHTQYF
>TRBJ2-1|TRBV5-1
CASTWGGPNEQFF
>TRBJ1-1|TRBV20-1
CSAIQRDTEAFF
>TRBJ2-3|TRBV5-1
CASSPARAGPTSTDTQYF
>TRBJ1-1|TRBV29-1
CSVDFQNTEAFF
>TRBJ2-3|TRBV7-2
CASSSKQAGTDTQYF
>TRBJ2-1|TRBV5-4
CASSFRGEQFF
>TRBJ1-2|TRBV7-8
CASSIRQGFGYGYTF
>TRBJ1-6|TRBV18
CASSPTGAGSPLHF
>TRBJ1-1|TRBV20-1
CSAGGDTEAFF
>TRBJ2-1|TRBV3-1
CASKGGGSGTYNEQFF
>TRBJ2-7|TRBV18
CASSPQGSGGSYEQYF
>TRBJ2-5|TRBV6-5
CASSSSSSTQYF
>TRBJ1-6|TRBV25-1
CASRPPGRNNSPLHF
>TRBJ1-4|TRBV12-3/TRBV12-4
CASSLREKLFF
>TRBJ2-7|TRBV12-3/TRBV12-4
CASSPRVGEQYF
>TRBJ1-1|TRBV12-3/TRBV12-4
CASTPPGSVNTEAFF
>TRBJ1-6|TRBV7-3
CASSLTGKSYNSPLHF